This T cell receptor beta chain was recorded in a study of shared clonotypes between healthy human individuals. Study context: Aged 18 to 49, the donors were two women and a few men.

This clone was recorded once. Positively selected for CCR7, the CD45RO-negative cells used as naive CD8 cells excluded terminally differentiated effector memory CD45RA+ cells. Assay: immunoSEQ multiplex PCR; the TCRdb copy retains only in-frame clones and omits some. The table shows about 2 million clones, with about 95% occurring only once. The length of the CDR3 is 16 residues. The sequence came from a man younger than 30 in good health. This chain joins TRBV21-1 and TRBJ2-1; TRBD2, as called in the table, went unchecked against the DNA. TRBV21-1 is annotated as a pseudogene. Sequencing input: naive CD8+ T cells sorted from blood. The CDR3 sequence is CASSRSSASPRDEQFF. The CDR3 bases are TGTGCCAGCAGTAGATCTAGTGCGTCCCCTCGGGATGAGCAGTTCTTC.